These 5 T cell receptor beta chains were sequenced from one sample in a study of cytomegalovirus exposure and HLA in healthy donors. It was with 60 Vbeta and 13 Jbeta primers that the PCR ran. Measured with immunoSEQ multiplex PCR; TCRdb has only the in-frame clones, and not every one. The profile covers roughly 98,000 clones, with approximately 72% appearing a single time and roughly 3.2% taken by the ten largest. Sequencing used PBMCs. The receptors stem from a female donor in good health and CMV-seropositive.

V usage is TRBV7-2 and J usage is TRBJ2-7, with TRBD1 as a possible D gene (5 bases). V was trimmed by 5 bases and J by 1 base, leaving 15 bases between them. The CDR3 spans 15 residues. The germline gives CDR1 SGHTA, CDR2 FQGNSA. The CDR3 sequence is CASSGRQFTSYEQYF. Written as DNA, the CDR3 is TGTGCCAGCAGCGGTCGACAGTTTACTTCCTACGAGCAGTACTTC.

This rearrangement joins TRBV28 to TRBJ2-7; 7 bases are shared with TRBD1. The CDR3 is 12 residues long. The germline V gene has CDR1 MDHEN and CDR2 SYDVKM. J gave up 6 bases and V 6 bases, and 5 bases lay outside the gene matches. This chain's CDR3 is CASREQGLEQYF. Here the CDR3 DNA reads TGTGCCAGCAGGGAACAGGGGCTCGAGCAGTACTTC.

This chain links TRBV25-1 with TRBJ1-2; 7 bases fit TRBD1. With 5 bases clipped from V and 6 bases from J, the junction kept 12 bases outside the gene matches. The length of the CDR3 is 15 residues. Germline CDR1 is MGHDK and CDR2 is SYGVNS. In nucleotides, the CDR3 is TGTGCCAGCAGTAGCCGGGGAGCAGGGGGAGATGGCTACACCTTC. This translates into CASSSRGAGGDGYTF.

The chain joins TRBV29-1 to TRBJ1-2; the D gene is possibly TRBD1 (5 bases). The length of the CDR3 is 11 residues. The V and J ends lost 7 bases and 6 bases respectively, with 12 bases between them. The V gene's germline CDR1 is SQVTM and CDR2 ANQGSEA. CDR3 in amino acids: CSGGGSDGYTF. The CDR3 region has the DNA TGCAGCGGGGGGGGGAGCGATGGCTACACCTTC.

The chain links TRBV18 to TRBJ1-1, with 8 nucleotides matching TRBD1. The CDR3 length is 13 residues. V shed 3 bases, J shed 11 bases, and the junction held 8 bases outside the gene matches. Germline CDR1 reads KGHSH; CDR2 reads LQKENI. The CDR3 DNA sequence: TGTGCCAGCTCACCCGCGGACAGGGCGGGGGCTTTCTTT. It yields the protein CASSPADRAGAFF.